This is a list of T cell receptor beta chains from one sample in a study of cytomegalovirus exposure and HLA in healthy donors. The protocol was immunoSEQ multiplex PCR, while the TCRdb copy is restricted to in-frame clones and leaves out a portion. The sample comprises over 150,000 clones, 80% of which are singletons, and more than 5.5% rests with the top ten. Sequencing input: PBMCs. The receptors shown here come from a man aged 25-45 years in good health and CMV-seropositive. Each CDR3 is given with its conserved first and last residue. Each record gives: D gene, J gene, clone size, V gene, CDR3 DNA, CDR3 protein. D genes are given only for firm matches. Rows may omit the clone size; those that give it use once, few, many or a size class.

D: TRBD1; J: TRBJ1-3; size: NA; V: TRBV7-9; DNA: TGTGCCAGCAGCTTTTCCGGGACAGCCTCTGGAAACACCATATATTTT; CDR3: CASSFSGTASGNTIYF
D: NA; J: TRBJ2-5; size: NA; V: TRBV7-2; DNA: TGTGCCAGCAGCCAAAAAATAGCGTTGAGAGAGACCCAGTACTTC; CDR3: CASSQKIALRETQYF
D: TRBD2; J: TRBJ2-3; size: NA; V: TRBV4-1; DNA: TGCGCCAGCAGCCAAGATAGCGGGGGCGGATGGGACACAGATACGCAGTATTTT; CDR3: CASSQDSGGGWDTDTQYF
D: TRBD2; J: TRBJ2-5; size: NA; V: TRBV7-2; DNA: TGTGCCAGCAGCTTAGTGGTGGCTAGCGGGACCCTACAAGAGACCCAGTACTTC; CDR3: CASSLVVASGTLQETQYF
D: NA; J: TRBJ1-2; size: NA; V: TRBV7-9; DNA: TGTTCCAGCGCCATTGAGACAGTCAACCCCCCCTATGGCTACACCTTC; CDR3: CSSAIETVNPPYGYTF
D: TRBD1; J: TRBJ2-5; size: NA; V: TRBV10-2; DNA: TGCGCCAGCAGGGGGGACAGGATCCAAGAGACCCAGTACTTC; CDR3: CASRGDRIQETQYF
D: TRBD1; J: TRBJ2-7; size: NA; V: TRBV5-1; DNA: TGCGCCAGCAGCTTGGTACAGGGGTCTTTAGCCGAGCAGTACTTC; CDR3: CASSLVQGSLAEQYF
D: TRBD1; J: TRBJ2-7; size: NA; V: TRBV4-2; DNA: TGTGCCAGCAGCCACGATACAGGGGGATACGAGCAGTACTTC; CDR3: CASSHDTGGYEQYF
D: NA; J: TRBJ1-6; size: NA; V: TRBV21-1; DNA: TGTGCCAGCAGCCCCCGCGGGGGCTTTTCACCCCTCCACTTT; CDR3: CASSPRGGFSPLHF
D: NA; J: TRBJ2-7; size: NA; V: TRBV7-9; DNA: TGTGCCAGCAGCTTAGTAGGCAGGAGGATCTACGAGCAGTACTTC; CDR3: CASSLVGRRIYEQYF
D: NA; J: TRBJ1-5; size: NA; V: TRBV19; DNA: TGTGCCAGTAGTACGATCCCGGGACAACCGTTTAAGCCCCAGCATTTT; CDR3: CASSTIPGQPFKPQHF
D: TRBD2; J: TRBJ2-2; size: NA; V: TRBV10-3; DNA: TGTGCCAGCAGTAGCGGGAGCACCGGGGAGCTGTTTTTT; CDR3: CASSSGSTGELFF
D: TRBD1; J: TRBJ2-1; size: NA; V: TRBV7-8; DNA: TGTGCCAGCAGCTTTTGGGACAGCTCCTACAATGAGCAGTTCTTC; CDR3: CASSFWDSSYNEQFF
D: TRBD1; J: TRBJ2-7; size: few; V: TRBV7-2; DNA: TGTGCCAGCAGTCGACAGGGGGCCATCTCCTACGAGCAGTACTTC; CDR3: CASSRQGAISYEQYF
D: TRBD2; J: TRBJ2-2; size: NA; V: TRBV10-3; DNA: TGTGCCATCAGTGATCGGCCAGCGGGGGGGCCGGACACCGGGGAGCTGTTTTTT; CDR3: CAISDRPAGGPDTGELFF
D: TRBD2; J: TRBJ2-7; size: NA; V: TRBV5-1; DNA: TGCGCCAGCAGCCAGCGGGGGCAGGGCTCCTACGAGCAGTACTTC; CDR3: CASSQRGQGSYEQYF
D: TRBD2; J: TRBJ2-3; size: once; V: TRBV5-1; DNA: TGCGCTAGCAGCTTGGCGAGGGCTAGCGGACGCACAGATACGCAGTATTTT; CDR3: CASSLARASGRTDTQYF
D: NA; J: TRBJ2-2; size: NA; V: TRBV6-1; DNA: TGTGCCAGCAGATTGGGAGCGAACACCGGGGAGCTGTTTTTT; CDR3: CASRLGANTGELFF
D: TRBD2; J: TRBJ2-7; size: NA; V: TRBV7-8; DNA: TGTGCCAGCAGCTCCTACGTCCGTACTAGCGGGGGGGACTACGAGCAGTACTTC; CDR3: CASSSYVRTSGGDYEQYF
D: NA; J: TRBJ1-6; size: NA; V: TRBV7-6; DNA: TGTGCCAGCAGCTCTCGCATCGAGGGTTCACCCCTCCACTTT; CDR3: CASSSRIEGSPLHF
D: NA; J: TRBJ1-6; size: few; V: TRBV6-6; DNA: TGTGCCAGCAGTCAAACACGAGAGGGCTCACCCCTCCACTTT; CDR3: CASSQTREGSPLHF
D: NA; J: TRBJ2-7; size: few; V: TRBV28; DNA: TGTGCCAGCAGACTTCCCTCCTCCTACGAGCAGTACTTC; CDR3: CASRLPSSYEQYF
D: TRBD2; J: TRBJ2-1; size: NA; V: TRBV7-3; DNA: TGTGCCAGCAGCATACTAGCGGGAGGGGGGAATGAGCAGTTCTTC; CDR3: CASSILAGGGNEQFF
D: TRBD2; J: TRBJ2-2; size: NA; V: TRBV7-6; DNA: TGTGCCAGCAGCGCAACCCTCGGGACTAGCGGGGGGACAACCGGGGAGCTGTTTTTT; CDR3: CASSATLGTSGGTTGELFF
D: TRBD1; J: TRBJ1-1; size: NA; V: TRBV19; DNA: TGTGCCAGCGACATTACAACAGGGGGCGGGAGTGAAGCTTTCTTT; CDR3: CASDITTGGGSEAFF
D: TRBD2; J: TRBJ2-3; size: NA; V: TRBV7-9; DNA: TGTTCCAGCAGTCCAAGTGGAGGCGGCGGGGGAGGTACGCAGTATTTT; CDR3: CSSSPSGGGGGGTQYF
D: NA; J: TRBJ1-2; size: NA; V: TRBV7-9; DNA: TGTGCCAGCAGCTTCGGCCAGGGTTATGGCTACACCTTC; CDR3: CASSFGQGYGYTF
D: TRBD1; J: TRBJ1-4; size: NA; V: TRBV5-4; DNA: TGTGCCAGCAGCCTTTCCGGGACAGAGAATGAAAAACTGTTTTTT; CDR3: CASSLSGTENEKLFF
D: NA; J: TRBJ2-2; size: NA; V: TRBV7-9; DNA: TGTGCCAGCAGCTTGGTTGCGGGACCGTTCACCGGGGAGCTGTTTTTT; CDR3: CASSLVAGPFTGELFF
D: TRBD1; J: TRBJ2-7; size: NA; V: TRBV7-8; DNA: TGTGCCAGCAGCCGCGTGAGTGGGACAGGGTTCGAGCAGTACTTC; CDR3: CASSRVSGTGFEQYF
D: NA; J: TRBJ2-2; size: NA; V: TRBV7-3; DNA: TGTGCCAGCGAAGGGGGAGTTCCCGGGGAGCTGTTTTTT; CDR3: CASEGGVPGELFF
D: NA; J: TRBJ2-7; size: NA; V: TRBV5-8; DNA: TGTGCCAGCAGCCGCGAGACCTACGAGCAGTACTTC; CDR3: CASSRETYEQYF
D: TRBD2; J: TRBJ2-3; size: NA; V: TRBV11-1; DNA: TGTGCCAGCAGCGGGAGGGCAGATACGCAGTATTTT; CDR3: CASSGRADTQYF
D: NA; J: TRBJ1-1; size: NA; V: TRBV27; DNA: TGTGCCAGCAGCGGGGGGAACACTGAAGCTTTCTTT; CDR3: CASSGGNTEAFF
D: TRBD1; J: TRBJ2-7; size: few; V: TRBV11-3; DNA: TGTGCCAGCAGCTTAGATTCAGGACAGGGGTTCTACGAGCAGTACTTC; CDR3: CASSLDSGQGFYEQYF
D: TRBD1; J: TRBJ1-1; size: NA; V: TRBV4-3; DNA: TGCGCCAGCAGCCACGGTTTGGGACAGATCAACACTGAAGCTTTCTTT; CDR3: CASSHGLGQINTEAFF
D: TRBD1; J: TRBJ2-1; size: NA; V: TRBV5-5; DNA: TGTGCCAGCAGCTTGTCAGGGGGCATTTATTCCAATGAGCAGTTCTTC; CDR3: CASSLSGGIYSNEQFF
D: NA; J: TRBJ1-1; size: NA; V: TRBV11-3; DNA: TGTGCCAGCAGCTTAGCCGCCGACTTTGAAGCTTTCTTT; CDR3: CASSLAADFEAFF
D: TRBD2; J: TRBJ2-1; size: few; V: TRBV15; DNA: TGTGCCACCAGCAGGGAGCGGGAGGGCCGCAATGAGCAGTTCTTC; CDR3: CATSREREGRNEQFF
D: NA; J: TRBJ2-1; size: NA; V: TRBV7-9; DNA: TGTGCCAGCAGCTTTCGGGGGGCCCTCAATGAGCAGTTCTTC; CDR3: CASSFRGALNEQFF
D: NA; J: TRBJ1-1; size: few; V: TRBV7-9; DNA: TGTGCCAGCAGCTCCTTTGGGGCTCGCAGGGTGGATAAAGCTTTCTTT; CDR3: CASSSFGARRVDKAFF
D: TRBD1; J: TRBJ1-6; size: few; V: TRBV5-8; DNA: TGTGCCAGCAGCTCGGGACAGGTTAATTCACCCCTCCACTTT; CDR3: CASSSGQVNSPLHF
D: TRBD1; J: TRBJ1-2; size: NA; V: TRBV19; DNA: TGTGCCAGTAGTGGAGACAGGGCTGGCTACACCTTC; CDR3: CASSGDRAGYTF